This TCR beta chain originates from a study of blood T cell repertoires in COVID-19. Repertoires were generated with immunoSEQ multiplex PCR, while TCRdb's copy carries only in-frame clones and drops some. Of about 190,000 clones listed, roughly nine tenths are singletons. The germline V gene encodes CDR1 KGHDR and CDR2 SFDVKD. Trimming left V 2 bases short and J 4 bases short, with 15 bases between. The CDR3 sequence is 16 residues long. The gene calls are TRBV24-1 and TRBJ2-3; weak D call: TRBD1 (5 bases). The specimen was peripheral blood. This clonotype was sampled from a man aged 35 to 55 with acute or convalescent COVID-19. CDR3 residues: CATSDSAKGFPDTQYF. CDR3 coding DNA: TGTGCCACCAGTGATTCGGCGAAGGGGTTCCCAGATACGCAGTATTTT.